Presented here are 8 T cell receptor beta chains from one specimen sequenced in a study of shared clonotypes between healthy human individuals. CD45RO-negative, CCR7-positively selected cells formed the naive CD8 fraction, excluding terminally differentiated effector memory CD45RA+ cells. Repertoires were generated with immunoSEQ multiplex PCR, while TCRdb's copy carries only in-frame clones and drops some. Of about 820,000 clones listed, around 93% are singletons. Material: naive CD8+ T cells sorted from blood. The source of these receptors is a man younger than 40 in good health.

The chain has TRBV29-1 and TRBJ2-2; D uncertain. Trimming pared 3 bases from V and 6 bases from J, leaving 11 bases between. The germline CDR1 and CDR2 sequences are SQVTM and ANQGSEA. This CDR3 comprises 13 residues. CDR3 loop: CSVDVDQPGELFF. CDR3 DNA: TGCAGCGTTGATGTAGATCAGCCCGGGGAGCTGTTTTTT.

The rearrangement uses TRBV6-1 and TRBJ1-1, with 9 bases that match TRBD1. The CDR3 contains 15 residues. Germline assignment: CDR1 MNHNS and CDR2 SASEGT. V was clipped by 6 bases and J by 0 bases; unmatched bases: 5. The CDR3 coding sequence is TGTGCCAGCAGAGGAGGACAGGGGATGAACACTGAAGCTTTCTTT. Translating it yields CASRGGQGMNTEAFF.

This sequence joins TRBV5-4 and TRBJ2-2, with 7 bases aligning to TRBD1. This CDR3 comprises 16 residues. In germline, CDR1 is SGHNT, CDR2 YYREEE (reference sequence). Trimming at V came to 4 bases and at J to 1 base, leaving 7 bases not matched to a gene. The CDR3 spells CASSGVGTENTGELFF. The CDR3 coding sequence is TGTGCCAGCAGCGGGGTCGGGACAGAGAACACCGGGGAGCTGTTTTTT.

This clone was detected only once. CDR3 in amino acids: CASSRGQGPSSYEQYF. In DNA, the CDR3 is TGTGCCAGCAGCAGAGGACAGGGGCCGAGCTCCTACGAGCAGTACTTC. This sequence joins TRBV27 and TRBJ2-7; 9 nucleotides match TRBD1. V was pared by 6 bases and J by 0 bases, with 9 bases of the junction left unmatched. The CDR3 consists of 16 residues. Per the germline V gene, CDR1 is MNHEY and CDR2 is SMNVEV (reference sequence).

This clone was observed a single time. The chain has TRBV28 and TRBJ2-3, with unresolved D. From germline, CDR1 is MDHEN and CDR2 SYDVKM. The CDR3 has 12 amino acids. Trimming took 5 bases from V and 5 from J, leaving 8 bases between them. Here the CDR3 DNA reads TGTGCCAGCAGTCCTCCAGGAGATACGCAGTATTTT. The encoded protein is CASSPPGDTQYF.

J is TRBJ2-5 and V is TRBV28; D tentatively fits TRBD1 or TRBD2 (5 bases each). This CDR3 comprises 13 residues. V lost 2 bases, J lost 5 bases, and 9 bases lay in between. The germline V gene encodes CDR1 MDHEN and CDR2 SYDVKM. CDR3 nucleotide sequence: TGTGCCAGCAGTTTAGGGGGTGTGGAGACCCAGTACTTC. Encoded protein: CASSLGGVETQYF.

The chain has TRBV29-1 and TRBJ2-1; D ambiguous. CDR1 and CDR2 (germline): SQVTM, ANQGSEA. With 7 bases removed from V and 7 bases from J, the gap between germline ends came to 17 bases. The CDR3 loop spans 13 amino acids. The CDR3 region is CSAAGGSGNEQFF. The CDR3 DNA reads TGCAGCGCTGCAGGTGGCTCGGGTAATGAGCAGTTCTTC.

DNA for the CDR3: TGTGCCAGCAGCCCGGGAGTTGGCAATGAGCAGTTCTTC. Amino acid sequence: CASSPGVGNEQFF. This chain uses TRBV7-9 with TRBJ2-1; TRBD2 is a possible D gene (6 bases). The germline CDR1 and CDR2 sequences are SEHNR and FQNEAQ (reference sequence). The CDR3 is made up of 13 amino acids. The ends were cut back, 5 bases at V and 6 bases at J, with 11 bases in the middle. Complete variable domain (other parts from reference TRBV7-9 and TRBJ2-1): DTGVSQNPRHKITKRGQNVTFRCDPISEHNRLYWYRQTLGQGPEFLTYFQNEAQLEKSRLLSDRFSAERPKGSFSTLEIQRTEQGDSAMYLCASSPGVGNEQFFGPGTRLTVL.